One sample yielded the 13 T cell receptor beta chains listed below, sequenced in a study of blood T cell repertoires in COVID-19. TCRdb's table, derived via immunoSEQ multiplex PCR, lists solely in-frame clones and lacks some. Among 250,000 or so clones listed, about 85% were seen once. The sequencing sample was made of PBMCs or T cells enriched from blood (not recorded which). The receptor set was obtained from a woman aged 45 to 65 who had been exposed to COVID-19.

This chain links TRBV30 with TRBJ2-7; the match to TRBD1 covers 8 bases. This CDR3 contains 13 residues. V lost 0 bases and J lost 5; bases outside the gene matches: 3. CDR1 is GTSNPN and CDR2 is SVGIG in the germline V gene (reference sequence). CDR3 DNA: TGTGCCTGGAGTGTAACGACAGGGGACGAGCAGTACTTC. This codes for CAWSVTTGDEQYF.

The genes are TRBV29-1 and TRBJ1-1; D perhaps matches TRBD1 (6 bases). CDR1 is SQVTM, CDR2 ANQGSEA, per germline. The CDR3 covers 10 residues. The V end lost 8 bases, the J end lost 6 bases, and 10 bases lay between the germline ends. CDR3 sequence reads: CSTGYPEAFF. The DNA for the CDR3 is TGCAGCACAGGGTATCCTGAAGCTTTCTTT.

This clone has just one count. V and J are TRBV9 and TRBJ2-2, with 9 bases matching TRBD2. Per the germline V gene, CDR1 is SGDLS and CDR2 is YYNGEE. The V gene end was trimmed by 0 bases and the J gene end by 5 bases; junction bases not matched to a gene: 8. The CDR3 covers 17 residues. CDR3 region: CASSVARASGATGELFF. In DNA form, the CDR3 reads TGTGCCAGCAGCGTAGCTAGGGCTAGCGGGGCGACCGGGGAGCTGTTTTTT.

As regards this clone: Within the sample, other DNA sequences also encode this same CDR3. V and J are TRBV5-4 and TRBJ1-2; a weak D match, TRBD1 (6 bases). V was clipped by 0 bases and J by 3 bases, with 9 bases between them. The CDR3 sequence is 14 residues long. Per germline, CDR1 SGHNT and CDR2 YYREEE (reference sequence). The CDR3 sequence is CASSLDRAHYGYTF. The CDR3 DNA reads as TGTGCCAGCAGCTTGGACAGGGCTCACTATGGCTACACCTTC.

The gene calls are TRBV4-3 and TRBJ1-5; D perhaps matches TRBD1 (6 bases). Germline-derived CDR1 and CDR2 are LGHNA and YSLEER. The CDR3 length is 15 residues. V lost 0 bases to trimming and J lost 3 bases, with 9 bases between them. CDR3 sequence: CASSQDGGSNQPQHF. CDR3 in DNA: TGCGCCAGCAGCCAAGATGGGGGCTCCAATCAGCCCCAGCATTTT.

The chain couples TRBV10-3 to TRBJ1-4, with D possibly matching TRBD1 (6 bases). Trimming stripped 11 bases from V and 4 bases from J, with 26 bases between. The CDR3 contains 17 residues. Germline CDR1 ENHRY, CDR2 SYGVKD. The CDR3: CALTPGGGPNINEKLFF. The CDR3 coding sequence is TGTGCCCTGACGCCCGGGGGGGGCCCCAACATTAATGAAAAACTGTTTTTT.

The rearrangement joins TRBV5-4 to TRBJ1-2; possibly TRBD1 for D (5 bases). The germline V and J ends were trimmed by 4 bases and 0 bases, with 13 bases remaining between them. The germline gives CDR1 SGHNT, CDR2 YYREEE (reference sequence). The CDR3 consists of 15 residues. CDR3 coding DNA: TGTGCCAGCAGCCCTCGACAGCAGACTAACTATGGCTACACCTTC. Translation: CASSPRQQTNYGYTF.

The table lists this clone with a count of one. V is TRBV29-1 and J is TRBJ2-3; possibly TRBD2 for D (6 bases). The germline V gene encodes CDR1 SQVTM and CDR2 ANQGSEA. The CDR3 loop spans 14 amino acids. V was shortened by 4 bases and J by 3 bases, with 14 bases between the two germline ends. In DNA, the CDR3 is TGCAGCGTTGTAGCGGCAGGGCGAACAGATACGCAGTATTTT. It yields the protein CSVVAAGRTDTQYF.

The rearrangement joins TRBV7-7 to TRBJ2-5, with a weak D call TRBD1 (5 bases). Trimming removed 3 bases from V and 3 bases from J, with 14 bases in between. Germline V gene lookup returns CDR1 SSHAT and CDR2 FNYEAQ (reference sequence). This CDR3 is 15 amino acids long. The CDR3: CASSFGWGGKETQYF. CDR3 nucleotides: TGTGCCAGCAGCTTCGGATGGGGCGGAAAAGAGACCCAGTACTTC.

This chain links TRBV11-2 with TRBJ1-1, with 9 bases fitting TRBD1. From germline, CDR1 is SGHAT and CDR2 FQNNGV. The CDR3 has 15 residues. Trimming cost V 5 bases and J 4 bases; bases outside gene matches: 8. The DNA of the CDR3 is TGTGCCAGCAGCATAGGGCGGGGACAGGGCACTGAAGCTTTCTTT. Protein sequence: CASSIGRGQGTEAFF.

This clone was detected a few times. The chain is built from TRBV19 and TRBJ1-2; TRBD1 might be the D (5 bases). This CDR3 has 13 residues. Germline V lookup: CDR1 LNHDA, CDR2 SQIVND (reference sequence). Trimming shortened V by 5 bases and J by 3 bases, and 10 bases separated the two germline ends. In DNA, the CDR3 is TGTGCCAGTAGTCTTGGCAGGGACTATGGCTACACCTTC. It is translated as CASSLGRDYGYTF.

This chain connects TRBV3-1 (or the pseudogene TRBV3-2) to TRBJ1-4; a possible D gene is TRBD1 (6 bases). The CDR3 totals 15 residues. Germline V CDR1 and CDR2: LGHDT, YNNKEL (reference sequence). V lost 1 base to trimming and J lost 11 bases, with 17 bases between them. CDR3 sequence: CASSQGWGGMDKLFF. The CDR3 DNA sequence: TGTGCCAGCAGCCAAGGCTGGGGGGGCATGGATAAACTGTTTTTT.

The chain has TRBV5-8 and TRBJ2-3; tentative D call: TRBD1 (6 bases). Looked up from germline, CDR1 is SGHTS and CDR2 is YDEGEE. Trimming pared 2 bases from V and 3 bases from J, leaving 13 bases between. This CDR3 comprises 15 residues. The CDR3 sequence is CASSFGQGRTDTQYF. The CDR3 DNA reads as TGTGCCAGCAGCTTCGGGCAGGGGCGAACAGATACGCAGTATTTT.